This is a list of T cell receptor beta chains from one sample in a study of beta chain features in type 1 diabetes. Method: immunoSEQ multiplex PCR; TCRdb's copy keeps in-frame clones and lacks some. Among under 300,000 clones listed, around 9.9% were seen once. Sample: naive CD4+ T cells from blood. The receptor source for this set is a man under 40 with type 1 diabetes. The conserved cysteine and the conserved F or W are not part of the CDR3 here.

J gene,CDR3 length,V gene,CDR3 protein
TRBJ2-1,13,TRBV5-1,ASSLVGGGANEQF
TRBJ2-1,13,TRBV7-9,ASSPPGGGAREQF
TRBJ2-7,16,TRBV9,ASIPGRGLSSGFYEQY
TRBJ2-2,11,TRBV7-2,ASSLALSPPMF
TRBJ2-7,13,TRBV25-1,ASSENRWARREQY
TRBJ2-3,16,TRBV5-4,ASSPRNLRTGEADTQY
TRBJ2-5,14,TRBV4-1,ASSTRGQGAGETQY
TRBJ2-7,12,TRBV21-1,ASSKIRRRNEQY
TRBJ2-1,11,TRBV6-5,ASSLGAYNEQF
TRBJ1-5,11,TRBV4-3,ASSHSTYQPQH
TRBJ1-1,11,TRBV29-1,SVEAGGSRGAF
TRBJ1-4,10,TRBV7-9,ASSFGEASLF